The rows below give T cell receptor beta chains drawn from one sample of a study of T cells after yellow fever vaccination. TCRdb analysed the 5' RACE reads with MiXCR anew, one entry per CDR3 protein. The sample shows roughly 120,000 distinct CDR3 sequences, nearly 7.5% of them seen only once. Sequences were derived from CD4+ T cells sorted from PBMCs, sampled around 10 days after the first yellow fever vaccination. These receptors were taken from a man aged 18 to 35 who received the YFV17D yellow fever vaccine. The CDR3 runs from the conserved cysteine through the conserved F or W. Each record gives: J gene, CDR3 length, V gene, clone size, D gene, CDR3 DNA, CDR3 protein. D genes are given only for firm matches. Clone sizes are given selectively: once, few, many, or a class where the clone is expanded.

TRBJ2-4	14	TRBV12-3/TRBV12-4	many	-	TGTGCCAGCAGTTTTAGAGAAGGCAAAAACATTCAGTACTTC	CASSFREGKNIQYF
TRBJ2-7	13	TRBV12-3/TRBV12-4	many	TRBD1	TGTGCCAGCAGTAAAGACAGGGCCTACGAGCAGTACTTC	CASSKDRAYEQYF
TRBJ2-2	15	TRBV5-1	many	-	TGCGCCAGCAACCTTCAGGAGCCAAACACCGGGGAGCTGTTTTTT	CASNLQEPNTGELFF
TRBJ2-1	14	TRBV6-1	-	TRBD1	TGTGCCAGCAGTACCCACAGGGGGCTTAATGAGCAGTTCTTC	CASSTHRGLNEQFF
TRBJ1-5	17	TRBV6-1	-	-	TGTGCCAGCAGTACCCAGGGACCGTCATATAGCAATCAGCCCCAGCATTTT	CASSTQGPSYSNQPQHF
TRBJ1-1	15	TRBV20-1	many	TRBD1	TGCAGTGCTGCAAAAGTGGGACAGCTGAACACTGAAGCTTTCTTT	CSAAKVGQLNTEAFF
TRBJ1-2	13	TRBV5-8	-	-	TGTGCCAGCAGCCCGAGACACGGCTATGGCTACACCTTC	CASSPRHGYGYTF
TRBJ2-3	14	TRBV19	many	-	TGTGCCAGTAGTTCCGGGATTCACACAGATACGCAGTATTTT	CASSSGIHTDTQYF
TRBJ2-2	16	TRBV20-1	many	TRBD2	TGCAGTGCTAGAGATCAATCGGGGGGTCGGGCCGGGGAGCTGTTTTTT	CSARDQSGGRAGELFF
TRBJ1-3	18	TRBV4-2	many	TRBD1	TGTGCCAGCAGCCAAGTGGGCGGGACAGGTCTCTCTGGAAACACCATATATTTT	CASSQVGGTGLSGNTIYF
TRBJ2-1	14	TRBV20-1	many	-	TGCAGTGCTCCGACCGTCGGAGGGGGCAATGAGCAGTTCTTC	CSAPTVGGGNEQFF
TRBJ1-4	14	TRBV6-1	many	TRBD1	TGTGCCAGCAGGGAGACAGGGACTAATGAAAAACTGTTTTTT	CASRETGTNEKLFF
TRBJ1-1	14	TRBV7-2	many	-	TGTGCCAGCAGCCCTTACCCAGGGGCCACTGAAGCTTTCTTT	CASSPYPGATEAFF
TRBJ2-7	16	TRBV27	-	TRBD2	TGTGTCACCACGGCGGGGGGGCCCAGCGGTTACGAAGAGCAGTACTTC	CVTTAGGPSGYEEQYF
TRBJ2-3	18	TRBV7-2	few	TRBD2	TGTGCCAGCAGCTTATCGGGGGGGGTGCGGGGGATTCGCGGTACGCAGTATTTT	CASSLSGGVRGIRGTQYF
TRBJ2-4	20	TRBV18	-	-	TGTGCCAGCTCACCACCGAGGGGAAACACGGTGTTGAGATCCAAAAACATTCAGTACTTC	CASSPPRGNTVLRSKNIQYF
TRBJ1-2	15	TRBV5-4	few	TRBD1	TGTGCCAGCGGACCAGGGACAGGGGTGATAGATGGCTACACCTTC	CASGPGTGVIDGYTF
TRBJ1-1	15	TRBV13	many	TRBD1	TGTGCCAGCAGCATAAACAGGGGGCGCGATACTGAAGCTTTCTTT	CASSINRGRDTEAFF
TRBJ2-1	19	TRBV5-4	-	TRBD2	TGTGCCAGCAGCTTGAGGTGGGGTAAGCGGGGGGTTTCCTACAATGAGCAGTTCTTC	CASSLRWGKRGVSYNEQFF
TRBJ2-1	16	TRBV7-2	few	-	TGTGCCAGCAGCTTAGCCCCAGTGAGCTCCTACAATGAGCAGTTCTTC	CASSLAPVSSYNEQFF
TRBJ2-1	14	TRBV29-1	many	-	TGCAGCGTTGAAGCAGGGAGCTCCTACAATGAGCAGTTCTTC	CSVEAGSSYNEQFF
TRBJ1-1	17	TRBV7-9	few	TRBD1	TGTGCCAGCAGCTTAGCAACGTCAGGGGGCGTGGGGACTGAAGCTTTCTTT	CASSLATSGGVGTEAFF
TRBJ2-3	14	TRBV20-1	many	TRBD2	TGCAGTGCTAGAGTTGCGGGGGGGCCAGATACGCAGTATTTT	CSARVAGGPDTQYF